A single sample gave rise to the 5 T cell receptor beta chains below, sequenced in a study of shared clonotypes between healthy human individuals. The naive CD8 population came from CD45RO-negative cells selected for CCR7, without terminally differentiated effector memory CD45RA+ cells. Sequencing used immunoSEQ multiplex PCR; TCRdb keeps in-frame clones, though not all of them. The table lists more than 2 million clones, about 95% of them singletons. The specimen was naive CD8+ T cells sorted from blood. The receptor source for this set is a man aged 18-30 years in good health.

This clone came up a few times. This chain uses TRBV2 with TRBJ1-5; D possibly corresponds to TRBD1 (5 bases). V shed 7 bases and J shed 0 bases, with 13 bases lying between them. This CDR3 has 15 amino acids. Germline assignment: CDR1 SNHLY and CDR2 FYNNEI. CDR3 loop: CASTFDRNSNQPQHF. CDR3 DNA sequence: TGTGCCAGCACCTTCGACAGAAATAGCAATCAGCCCCAGCATTTT.

The gene calls are TRBV28 and TRBJ2-1; 8 bases line up with TRBD1. Trimming cost V 5 bases and J 6 bases; bases outside gene matches: 12. This CDR3 comprises 16 residues. CDR1 and CDR2 (germline): MDHEN, SYDVKM. This CDR3 is CASSPQGAIFGNEQFF. CDR3 in DNA: TGTGCCAGCAGTCCCCAGGGGGCGATTTTTGGCAATGAGCAGTTCTTC.

The chain carries TRBV18 and TRBJ2-2; D is perhaps TRBD1 (6 bases). Germline-derived CDR1 and CDR2 are KGHSH and LQKENI. V was clipped by 4 bases and J by 3 bases, with 9 bases between them. CDR3 length equals 14 residues. CDR3 DNA: TGTGCCAGCTCACGACAGGTCGACACCGGGGAGCTGTTTTTT. Its protein product is CASSRQVDTGELFF.

As concerns this clone: Other DNA sequences in this specimen translate into the identical CDR3. V and J are TRBV5-1 and TRBJ1-6; 7 bases line up with TRBD1. The trim removed 0 bases at V and 7 bases at J, leaving 4 bases unmatched. The CDR3 contains 15 residues. Looked up from germline, CDR1 is SGHRS and CDR2 is YFSETQ. In DNA form, the CDR3 reads TGCGCCAGCAGCTTGGAGGGGGCTGGAAATTCACCCCTCCACTTT. Translating it yields CASSLEGAGNSPLHF.

The count of this clone is one. Other DNA sequences from this sample encode an identical CDR3 as well. The CDR3, as DNA: TGTGCCAGCAGGGAGCTAGCGGGGGGCCCCTACGAGCAGTACTTC. It yields the protein CASRELAGGPYEQYF. This chain connects TRBV6-1 to TRBJ2-7; 11 nucleotides line up with TRBD2. The CDR3 sequence is 15 residues long. The germline gives CDR1 MNHNS, CDR2 SASEGT. V dropped 6 bases and J dropped 2; count of bases not matched to a gene: 6.